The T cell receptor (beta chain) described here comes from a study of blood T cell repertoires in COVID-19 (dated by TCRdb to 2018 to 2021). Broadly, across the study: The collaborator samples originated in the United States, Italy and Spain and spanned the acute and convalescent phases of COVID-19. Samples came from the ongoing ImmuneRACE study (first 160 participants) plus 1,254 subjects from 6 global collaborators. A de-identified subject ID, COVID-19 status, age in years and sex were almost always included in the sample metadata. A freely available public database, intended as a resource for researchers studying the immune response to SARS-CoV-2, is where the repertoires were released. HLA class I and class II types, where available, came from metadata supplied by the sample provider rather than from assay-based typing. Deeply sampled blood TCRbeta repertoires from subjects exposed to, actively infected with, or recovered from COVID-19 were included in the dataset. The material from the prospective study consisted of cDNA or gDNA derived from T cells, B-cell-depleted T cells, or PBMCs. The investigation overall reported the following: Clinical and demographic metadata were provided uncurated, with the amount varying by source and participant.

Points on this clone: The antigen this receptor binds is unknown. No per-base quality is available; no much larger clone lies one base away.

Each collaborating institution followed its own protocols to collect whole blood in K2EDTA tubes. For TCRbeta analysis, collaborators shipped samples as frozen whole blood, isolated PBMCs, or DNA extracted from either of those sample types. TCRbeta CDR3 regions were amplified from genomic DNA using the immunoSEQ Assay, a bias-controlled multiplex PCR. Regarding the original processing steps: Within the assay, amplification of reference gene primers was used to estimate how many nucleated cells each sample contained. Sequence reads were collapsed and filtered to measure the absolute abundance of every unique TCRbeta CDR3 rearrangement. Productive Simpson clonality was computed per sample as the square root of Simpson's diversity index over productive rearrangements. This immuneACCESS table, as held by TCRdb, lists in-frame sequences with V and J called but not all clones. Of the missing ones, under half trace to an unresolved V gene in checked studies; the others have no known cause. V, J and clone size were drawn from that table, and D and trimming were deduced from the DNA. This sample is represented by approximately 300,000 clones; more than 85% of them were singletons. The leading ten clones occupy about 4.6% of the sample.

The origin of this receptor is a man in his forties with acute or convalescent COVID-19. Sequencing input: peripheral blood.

The bases read TGTGCCAGCAGCCAAGGACAGGGTGGCCAAGAGACCCAGTACTTC. It codes for CASSQGQGGQETQYF. The sequence links TRBV4-2 to TRBJ2-5, and TRBD1 matches 7 of the central bases. Measured from the cysteine to the phenylalanine, the CDR3 is 15 residues long. Only the CDR3 part of the read is kept: 45 bases, read in frame from the first base. CDR1 is given as LGHNA and CDR2 as YNFKEQ, both from the germline V gene. V and J are trimmed by 1 base and 1 base, and the gene matches miss 3 bases of the junction.